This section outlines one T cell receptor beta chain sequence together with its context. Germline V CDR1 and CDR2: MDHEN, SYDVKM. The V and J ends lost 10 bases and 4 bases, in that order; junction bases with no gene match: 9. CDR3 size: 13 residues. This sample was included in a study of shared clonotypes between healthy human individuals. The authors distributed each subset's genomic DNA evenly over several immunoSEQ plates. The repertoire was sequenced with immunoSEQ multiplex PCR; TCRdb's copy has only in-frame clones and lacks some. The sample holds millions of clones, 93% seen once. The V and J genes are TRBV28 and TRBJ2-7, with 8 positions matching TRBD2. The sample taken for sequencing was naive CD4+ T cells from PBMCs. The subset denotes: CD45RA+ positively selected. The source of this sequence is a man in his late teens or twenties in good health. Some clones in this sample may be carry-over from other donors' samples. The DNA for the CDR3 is TGTGCCACCGCCGCGGGGGGATGGTACGAGCAGTACTTC. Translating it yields CATAAGGWYEQYF.